These 17 T cell receptor beta chains share one sample of origin, sequenced in a study of regulatory T cells in long-lasting Graves disease. Arm-PCR of CDR3 regions and iRepertoire HTBI primers were used to build TCR beta libraries. TCRdb reanalysed the multiplex PCR reads using MiXCR and keeps one entry per CDR3 protein. The data show hundreds of thousands of distinct CDR3 sequences, with around 30% seen just once and about two fifths held by the top ten. Documented time point: persistent/refractory GD, antithyroid drugs over 5 years with positive TRAb. From PBMCs, RNA was extracted and then used to make the TCR library. Here the sequenced sample was peripheral blood mononuclear cells (PBMCs), taken when the disease was refractory, from a patient treated with antithyroid drugs. These receptors all stem from a female donor with Graves disease.

The chain uses TRBV20-1 and TRBJ2-6, with TRBD1 as a possible D gene (6 bases). Germline CDR1 DFQATT, CDR2 SNEGSKA (reference sequence). The CDR3 contains 17 residues. V lost 1 base, J lost 0 bases, and 13 bases lay in between. Written as DNA, the CDR3 is TGCAGTGCTAGAGTTGGGGGCCCTGGCTCTGGGGCCAACGTCCTGACTTTC. It specifies CSARVGGPGSGANVLTF.

This clonotype has a handful of counts. The J gene is TRBJ2-7, the V gene TRBV20-1; possible D gene TRBD2, 8 bases. V shed 4 bases and J shed 6 bases, with 22 bases lying between them. The CDR3 is 15 residues long. In germline, CDR1 is DFQATT, CDR2 SNEGSKA (reference sequence). In nucleotides, the CDR3 is TGCAGTGCTATCCACGGGGGGGACAGTCGTGGCGAGCAGTACTTC. Residues: CSAIHGGDSRGEQYF.

V and J are TRBV30 and TRBJ1-4; D is unclear. Germline V lookup: CDR1 GTSNPN, CDR2 SVGIG (reference sequence). V was cut by 0 bases and J by 6 bases, with 2 bases left in between. The CDR3 runs to 11 residues. In DNA, the CDR3 is TGTGCCTGGAGTGTGTATGAAAAACTGTTTTTT. This sequence encodes CAWSVYEKLFF.

This clonotype was found a few times. The chain joins TRBV24-1 to TRBJ1-5; the D is unclear. V dropped 10 bases and J dropped 4 bases, with 13 bases sitting between them. CDR3 size: 13 residues. CDR1 and CDR2 from the germline V gene are KGHDR and SFDVKD. Here the CDR3 DNA reads TGTGCCACTTCGGACTGGCAAAATCAGCCCCAGCATTTT. This sequence encodes CATSDWQNQPQHF.

The rearrangement links TRBV25-1 to TRBJ1-6, with TRBD1 matching 9 bases. The germline CDR1 and CDR2 sequences are MGHDK and SYGVNS. V was clipped by 4 bases and J by 9 bases; unmatched bases: 7. The CDR3 is 15 amino acids. The CDR3, as DNA: TGTGCCAGCAGTGGATGGACAGGGGTTGGTTCACCCCTCCACTTT. Its translation is CASSGWTGVGSPLHF. Supplemented by reference TRBV25-1 and TRBJ1-6, the full variable domain reads EADIYQTPRYLVIGTGKKITLECSQTMGHDKMYWYQQDPGMELHLIHYSYGVNSTEKGDLSSESTVSRIRTEHFPLTLESARPSHTSQYLCASSGWTGVGSPLHFGNGTRLTVT.

This clonotype was seen a handful of times. One junction end disagrees with the germline gene, perhaps due to a read error. This chain uses TRBV28 with TRBJ1-4; possible D gene TRBD1, 5 bases. CDR3 length equals 17 residues. CDR1 is MDHEN, CDR2 SYDVKM, per germline. The CDR3 DNA reads as TGTGCCAGCAGTTTCGACCGACAGCGTGCAACTAATGAAAAGCTGTTTTTT. This translates into CASSFDRQRATNEKLFF. The entire variable domain, with the rest obtained from reference TRBV28 and TRBJ1-4, is as follows: DVKVTQSSRYLVKRTGEKVFLECVQDMDHENMFWYRQDPGLGLRLIYFSYDVKMKEKGDIPEGYSVSREKKERFSLILESASTNQTSMYLCASSFDRQRATNEKLFFGSGTQLSVL.

This clonotype turned up a few times. This rearrangement joins TRBV28 to TRBJ1-1; 7 nucleotides align to TRBD1. This CDR3 has 14 residues. V lost 6 bases and J lost 0; bases outside the gene matches: 4. CDR1 MDHEN and CDR2 SYDVKM come from the germline V gene. This chain's CDR3 is CASRTGQLNTEAFF. The CDR3 DNA reads TGTGCCAGCAGGACGGGACAGCTGAACACTGAAGCTTTCTTT.

Notes on this clonotype: It may be a read error: a sequence one base away is much more abundant. Lacking the conserved final phenylalanine or tryptophan, this CDR3 likely reflects a read error. V and J are TRBV2 and TRBJ1-1; the D gene is possibly TRBD1 (5 bases). This CDR3 comprises 16 residues. Germline lookup yields CDR1 SNHLY and CDR2 FYNNEI. Trimming left V 0 bases short and J 2 bases short, with 13 bases between. CDR3 protein: CASSEALPGFNTEAFS. DNA of the CDR3: TGTGCCAGCAGTGAAGCGCTTCCAGGGTTTAACACTGAAGCTTTCTCT.

The rearrangement links TRBV19 to TRBJ2-7; D remains ambiguous. CDR3 length: 14 amino acids. Between the trimmed V and J ends, which lost 7 bases and 0 bases, there was a span of 13 bases. In germline, CDR1 is LNHDA, CDR2 SQIVND (reference sequence). CDR3 nucleotides: TGTGCCAGTAAGGCGGACCACCTCTCCTACGAGCAGTACTTC. It yields the protein CASKADHLSYEQYF.

This chain uses TRBV7-2 with TRBJ2-7, with 7 nucleotides matching TRBD1. V dropped 5 bases and J dropped 0; count of bases not matched to a gene: 16. This CDR3 has 18 residues. Looked up from germline, CDR1 is SGHTA and CDR2 is FQGNSA. The CDR3 nucleotides read TGTGCCAGCAGCGCAACCGGGACAGCCAAACACTCCTCCTACGAGCAGTACTTC. It yields the protein CASSATGTAKHSSYEQYF.

Ten or more counts support this clonotype. The chain combines TRBV5-1 with TRBJ1-2; D not resolved. The CDR3 runs to 16 residues. Germline lookup yields CDR1 SGHRS and CDR2 YFSETQ. V was shortened by 0 bases and J by 2 bases, with 14 bases between the two germline ends. CDR3 nucleotides: TGCGCCAGCAGCTTGGCCGCTAGCCGAAACAACTATGGCTACACCTTC. Encoded protein: CASSLAASRNNYGYTF.

This clonotype was recorded at least ten times. This CDR3 reads CASSSGANVLTF. The CDR3 region has the DNA TGTGCCAGCAGCTCGGGGGCCAACGTCCTGACTTTC. This chain links TRBV12-3 or TRBV12-4 with TRBJ2-6; D is undetermined. V lost 6 bases and J 4 bases, leaving 4 bases between the germline ends. The CDR3 sequence is 12 residues long.

This chain connects TRBV5-1 to TRBJ2-4; weak D call: TRBD1 (6 bases). From germline, CDR1 is SGHRS and CDR2 YFSETQ. V was shortened by 0 bases and J by 15 bases, with 13 bases between the two germline ends. CDR3 length equals 12 residues. CDR3 residues: CASSLEGHPSYF. CDR3 DNA sequence: TGCGCCAGCAGCTTGGAGGGACATCCATCGTACTTC.

This clonotype appeared many times. This chain connects TRBV28 to TRBJ1-3, with a possible D match to TRBD1 (6 bases). Germline assignment: CDR1 MDHEN and CDR2 SYDVKM. The CDR3 totals 16 residues. Trimming pared 6 bases from V and 0 bases from J, leaving 15 bases between. CDR3 in DNA: TGTGCCAGCAGCCCCCCGGGGACACACTCTGGAAACACCATATATTTT. Residues: CASSPPGTHSGNTIYF.

V usage is TRBV6-2 or TRBV6-3 and J usage is TRBJ2-7; 8 bases fit TRBD2. The CDR3 is made up of 15 amino acids. With 2 bases clipped from V and 3 bases from J, the junction kept 6 bases outside the gene matches. Germline CDR1 is MNHEY and CDR2 is SVGEGT. The CDR3 nucleotides are TGTGCCAGCAGTTACCCCGGGGGGGCCCACTACGAGCAGTACTTC. It codes for CASSYPGGAHYEQYF.

This clonotype was observed a few times. CDR3 in DNA: TGTGCCAGCAGCCCTGGACAGGCGTCGCAGCCCCAGCATTTT. Translation: CASSPGQASQPQHF. This chain connects TRBV4-2 to TRBJ1-5; 7 bases fit TRBD1. Germline V gene data show CDR1 as LGHNA and CDR2 as YNFKEQ. CDR3 size: 14 residues. The V and J ends lost 4 bases and 7 bases, in that order; junction bases with no gene match: 7.

The rearrangement joins TRBV20-1 to TRBJ2-7, with TRBD2 matching over 10 bases. V dropped 6 bases and J dropped 12; count of bases not matched to a gene: 11. The CDR3 extends over 12 amino acids. Germline CDR1 and CDR2: DFQATT and SNEGSKA (reference sequence). The CDR3 here is CSARPLAGEAYF. In nucleotides, the CDR3 is TGCAGTGCCCGCCCCCTAGCGGGAGAGGCGTACTTC.